This note documents a single T cell receptor beta chain sequence. This clonotype is assessed as medium-sized (0.01 to 0.1%). There is no known antigen for this receptor. Base qualities are not recorded, but no much larger clone differs from it by a single base. Without any cell sorting, total RNA and DNA were co-extracted from about 21-30 mg of bulk tissue using the AllPrep DNA/RNA mini kit. Surgical resection was performed in China between 2015 and 2016 on a handful of patients with histopathologically diagnosed primary liver carcinoma. Patients had chronic HBV infection and were treatment-naive at sampling. Five spatially separated regions were sampled per tumor: superior, inferior, left-lateral and right-lateral poles, plus the tumor centre. Histology showed that every tumor sample contained more than 85% viable tumor cells. Fresh tumor and adjacent tissue pieces were bisected, with one half stored in RNAlater at -80 degrees C and the other half sent for histology.

Using a constant-region primer and ProtoScript II reverse transcriptase, TCRbeta-specific cDNA was reverse-transcribed from 500 ng total RNA. The TCRbeta libraries were prepared through three rounds of nested multiplex PCR following a slightly modified ARM-PCR procedure. Multiplex TRBV1-TRBV30 forward primers and a Cbeta reverse primer were used in the first two PCR rounds, each of which was run for approximately 9 cycles. Sample barcodes and Illumina adapters were added in a final 25-cycle PCR with Deep VentR polymerase. Before sequencing, amplicons between 200 and 500 bp were purified from gel using a QIAquick gel extraction kit. The TCRbeta amplicons were sequenced with 250-bp paired-end reads on an Illumina HiSeq 2500. The authors' analysis ran thus. Reads were quality-trimmed with Trimmomatic v0.33, and paired reads were merged with FLASH v1.2.11 to recover full CDR3 sequences. V, D and J germline segments were assigned to the rearranged TCRbeta sequences by MiGEC v1.2.1b. Clonotype statistics and Shannon-Wiener diversity indices were computed with VDJtools v1.0.0. To cut down on sampling bias, every analysis after diversity analysis relied on just the 250 most abundant clonotypes from each sample. The public reads were run again by TCRdb, first through fastp at Q25 and then through MiXCR, and only productive beta chains were kept. Rows are unified per CDR3 protein, each entry keeping the most common DNA and genes. The authors' filters were not applied to this entry. For this sample there are under 45,000 distinct CDR3 sequences; approximately 70% appear just once. 19% of the sample rests with the top ten.

The source of the sample is a study of tumor-infiltrating lymphocytes in primary liver carcinoma (dated by TCRdb to 2015 to 2018). Regarding the complete study: Of the five patients (three men and two women, aged 30 to 69 years), four had hepatocellular carcinoma and one had combined HCC and intrahepatic cholangiocarcinoma. Tumors of the five patients were stage T1-T3 N0M0 with maximum diameters of about 4.2 to 10 cm. Each sample produced about 3.5 to 8 million productive TCRbeta reads, and read depth showed no significant difference between tissue types. For each liver tumor, the study sampled five regions along with adjacent normal tissue and blood, and applied TCRbeta repertoire sequencing, expression microarrays and whole-exome sequencing. A total of about 35 specimens from 5 patients, comprising 25 or so tumor regions, 5 adjacent noncancerous liver tissues and 5 peripheral blood samples, were covered by TCRbeta repertoire sequencing. The 25 tumor region samples were profiled with Agilent mRNA microarrays so that TCRbeta repertoire diversity could be related to the local molecular phenotype. Repertoires from technical replicates were highly reproducible, with mean shared-clone rates approximately 0.88 and correlation coefficients above 0.98.

Broad study findings and their caveats: Because only the TCR beta chain was sequenced and unpaired alpha chains were not captured, true repertoire diversity is likely underestimated. Compared with blood, tumors had a significantly larger share of the repertoire taken up by the top 250 clones (p = 0.039). Only roughly 7-25% of top clones appeared in all five regions of a tumor, which suggests that tumor-infiltrating T cells are spatially heterogeneous. The study included only five or six patients, and the authors note findings should be validated in a larger study. Consistent with antigen-driven expansion, pairs of tumor regions showed higher repertoire overlap (mean roughly 35%) than either tumor-adjacent pairs (about 17%) or tumor-blood pairs (approximately 15%). Since the samples were bulk and unsorted, there was no way to compare CD4+ and CD8+ T cell repertoires.

Via the germline V gene (reference sequence), CDR1 is SGHKS and CDR2 YYEKEE. CDR3 length: 15 amino acids, cysteine to phenylalanine. Only CDR3 DNA remains: 45 bases, in frame from the first base. A distance of 13 bases separates the germline ends of V and J, which lose 0 bases and 6 bases respectively. The receptor was derived from a man between 35 and 55 years old with primary liver carcinoma and hepatitis B virus infection. The specimen was liver tumor tissue from sampling region 2. The cell subset or site tag for this specimen amounts to: tumor region T2, inferior pole. The chain is encoded by TRBV5-5 joined to TRBJ2-1, with no reliable assignment of the D segment. CDR3 reads: CASSLGLGTVNEQFF. The DNA sequence is given as TGTGCCAGCAGCTTGGGTCTAGGTACGGTCAATGAGCAGTTCTTC.